The TCR beta chain described here comes from a study of blood T cell repertoires in COVID-19. CDR1 is MGHRA, CDR2 YSYEKL, per germline. CDR3 length equals 16 residues. V was cut by 3 bases and J by 6 bases, with 20 bases left in between. Source study methods: Amplification of reference gene primers provided the estimated nucleated cell counts. Only in-frame clones appear in the TCRdb table, and some are missing; sequencing was by immunoSEQ multiplex PCR. V and J calls and clone size are given by that table; D and trimming were obtained from the DNA. The sample yields some 210,000 clones, around nine tenths seen once.

This TCR was sampled from a woman in her 40s with acute or convalescent COVID-19. The V gene is TRBV4-1, the J gene TRBJ1-1; weak D call: TRBD1 (6 bases). The sequencing sample was made of peripheral blood. The DNA for the CDR3 is TGCGCCAGCAGCCAGGTACCAGGGGACCTTGGAGCTGAAGCTTTCTTT. Encoded protein: CASSQVPGDLGAEAFF.